This T cell receptor beta chain is drawn from a study of T-cell reconstitution after alpha-beta-depleted transplantation in children. During its preparation, the TCRbeta library received unique molecular identifiers. One entry per CDR3 protein results from TCRdb running MiXCR on the PCR reads. The table has a few hundred thousand distinct CDR3 sequences, roughly an eighth seen once. The receptor's source is a human donor who donated a stem cell graft to a child with combined immunodeficiency. This material consisted of PBMCs from the stem cell graft donor, taken from the stem cell graft.

The CDR3 region has the DNA TGTGCCAGCCAGGGACAGGCCCCCCGCGATACGCAGTATTTT. It yields the protein CASQGQAPRDTQYF. The chain has TRBV18 and TRBJ2-3; 8 bases match TRBD1. The CDR3 loop spans 14 amino acids. Trimming cost V 8 bases and J 6 bases; bases outside gene matches: 10. The germline V gene encodes CDR1 KGHSH and CDR2 LQKENI. Supplemented by reference TRBV18 and TRBJ2-3, the full variable domain reads NAGVMQNPRHLVRRRGQEARLRCSPMKGHSHVYWYRQLPEEGLKFMVYLQKENIIDESGMPKERFSAEFPKEGPSILRIQQVVRGDSAAYFCASQGQAPRDTQYFGPGTRLTVL.